These 10 T cell receptor beta chains were all obtained from the same sample, sequenced in a study of early T cells in non-severe SARS-CoV-2 infection. MiXCR, applied by TCRdb to the 5' RACE reads, yields one record per CDR3 protein. Here the sample spans around 83,000 distinct CDR3 sequences, about 12% being singletons. Sequenced here: whole blood, sampled at baseline. The receptors shown here come from an adult who was a healthcare worker with PCR-confirmed SARS-CoV-2 infection or an uninfected control (not recorded which).

There are a few counts of this clonotype. The chain links TRBV19 to TRBJ2-1, with D maybe TRBD2 (6 bases). The CDR3 totals 12 residues. Germline V gene lookup returns CDR1 LNHDA and CDR2 SQIVND (reference sequence). The ends were cut back, 1 base at V and 10 bases at J, with 8 bases in the middle. The CDR3 spells CASSIGGLEQFF. The CDR3 region has the DNA TGTGCCAGTAGTATAGGGGGACTCGAGCAGTTCTTC.

This clonotype was seen ten or more times. The CDR3 DNA follows: TGTGCCAGCAGCCACCGACCAGCTAGCGGGGGGGAGGCAGATACGCAGTATTTT. Amino acids: CASSHRPASGGEADTQYF. V gene TRBV4-2 combines with J gene TRBJ2-3; 12 positions match TRBD2. Germline CDR1 LGHNA, CDR2 YNFKEQ. This CDR3 has 18 residues. Trimming removed 3 bases from V and 4 bases from J; junction bases left unmatched: 11.

This clonotype was seen ten or more times. V and J are TRBV7-6 and TRBJ2-2; D is perhaps TRBD2 (6 bases). This CDR3 has 17 amino acids. V was shortened by 5 bases and J by 0 bases, with 16 bases between the two germline ends. Germline V gene data show CDR1 as SGHVS and CDR2 as FNYEAQ. The CDR3 sequence: CASSAVPSGSNTGELFF. In DNA form, the CDR3 reads TGTGCCAGCAGCGCAGTCCCCAGCGGGTCGAACACCGGGGAGCTGTTTTTT.

This clonotype was detected a few times. The V and J genes are TRBV14 and TRBJ2-2; weak D call: TRBD2 (5 bases). Germline loops: CDR1 SGHDN, CDR2 FVKESK. This CDR3 contains 14 residues. Trimming cost V 2 bases and J 1 base, with 5 bases left between them. CDR3: CASSQRGNTGELFF. The CDR3 nucleotides read TGTGCCAGCAGCCAACGGGGGAACACCGGGGAGCTGTTTTTT.

Comments on this clonotype: The germline gene is not matched at one end of the junction; a read error may be the cause. The V and J genes are TRBV12-3 or TRBV12-4 and TRBJ2-5; TRBD2 is a possible D gene (5 bases). The CDR3 consists of 13 residues. The CDR3: CASSLESGETEYF. The CDR3 DNA is TGTGCCAGCAGCCTCGAATCCGGGGAGACCGAGTACTTC.

The chain is built from TRBV6-2 or TRBV6-3 and TRBJ2-2; no clear D gene. The CDR3 consists of 14 residues. Germline CDR1 reads MNHEY; CDR2 reads SVGEGT. V lost 4 bases and J 6 bases, leaving 12 bases between the germline ends. The CDR3 here is CASSLTSMAGELFF. For the CDR3, the DNA is TGTGCCAGCAGTTTGACATCGATGGCCGGGGAGCTGTTTTTT.

The chain links TRBV19 to TRBJ2-5; TRBD1 might be the D (5 bases). The germline gives CDR1 LNHDA, CDR2 SQIVND (reference sequence). The CDR3 length is 15 residues. Deletions cut 6 bases from V and 4 bases from J, with 18 bases between. The CDR3 nucleotides are TGTGCCAGTAGACCCGGACAAACCATAGGAGAGACCCAGTACTTC. Its protein product is CASRPGQTIGETQYF.

V is TRBV5-1 and J is TRBJ2-7; the match to TRBD2 covers 10 bases. J was trimmed by 0 bases and V by 0 bases; bases with no gene match: 6. The length of the CDR3 is 17 residues. From germline, CDR1 is SGHRS and CDR2 YFSETQ. DNA for the CDR3: TGCGCCAGCAGCTTGGGGACTAGCGGATTCAGCTCCTACGAGCAGTACTTC. It encodes CASSLGTSGFSSYEQYF.

This clonotype was picked up a small number of times. CDR3 region: CASSLGWAEDTQYF. CDR3 DNA sequence: TGCGCCAGCAGCTTAGGGTGGGCCGAAGATACGCAGTATTTT. The chain has TRBV5-1 and TRBJ2-3, with D hard to call. V was clipped by 2 bases and J by 5 bases, with 12 bases between them. The CDR3 extends over 14 amino acids. Germline values: CDR1 SGHRS, CDR2 YFSETQ. Filled out from reference TRBV5-1 and TRBJ2-3, the complete variable domain reads KAGVTQTPRYLIKTRGQQVTLSCSPISGHRSVSWYQQTPGQGLQFLFEYFSETQRNKGNFPGRFSGRQFSNSRSEMNVSTLELGDSALYLCASSLGWAEDTQYFGPGTRLTVL.

The genes are TRBV28 and TRBJ1-2; 7 nucleotides align to TRBD1. The CDR3 covers 15 residues. V was pared by 6 bases and J by 4 bases, with 11 bases of the junction left unmatched. Per germline, CDR1 MDHEN and CDR2 SYDVKM. The CDR3 sequence is CASRSDREGSYGYTF. The CDR3 region has the DNA TGTGCCAGCAGGTCCGACAGGGAAGGTTCCTATGGCTACACCTTC.